This T cell receptor beta chain comes out of a study of shared clonotypes between healthy human individuals. Here immunoSEQ multiplex PCR was the method, and the copy in TCRdb shows in-frame clones only, minus some. The sample shows a few million clones, more than 85% of them seen only once. CDR3 length: 15 residues. Germline V gives CDR1 SGHRS, CDR2 YFSETQ. V was pared by 3 bases and J by 1 base, with 10 bases between. General study results and limits: Only blood samples were collected, and tissue repertoires likely differ. The sharing of about 5.3% of naive CD4 clonotypes was seen across a few donors.

This clone was seen a single time. Its cognate antigen is unknown. Sequenced sample: naive CD4+ T cells from PBMCs. The subset here: CD45RA+ positively selected. The chain recombines TRBV5-1 with TRBJ2-2; D is unresolved. This sequence originates from a man younger than 30 in good health. Some clones in this sample may be carry-over from other donors' samples. The CDR3 loop is CASSWSGQNTGELFF. As DNA, the CDR3 is TGCGCCAGCAGCTGGTCAGGCCAGAACACCGGGGAGCTGTTTTTT.